This section outlines one T cell receptor (beta chain) sequence together with its context. Repertoires were generated with immunoSEQ multiplex PCR, while TCRdb's copy carries only in-frame clones and drops some. The table shows about 87,000 clones, with roughly 87% occurring only once. This specimen comes from a study of blood T cell repertoires in COVID-19. Study overall: Acute and convalescent COVID-19 samples came from the United States, Italy and Spain. T cells, B-cell-depleted T cells, or PBMCs provided the cDNA or gDNA that served as material.

Trimming took 5 bases from V and 2 from J, leaving 18 bases between them. Looked up from germline, CDR1 is SGHNT and CDR2 is YENEEA. The CDR3 sequence is 17 residues long. The chain carries TRBV11-3 and TRBJ1-4, with D maybe TRBD1 (5 bases). The clonotype comes from a woman older than 75 with active COVID-19. The source material was peripheral blood. The DNA of the CDR3 is TGTGCCAGCAGCCCCCCCGGCAGGGAGGCGACTAATGAAAAACTGTTTTTT. Its protein is CASSPPGREATNEKLFF.